Shown below are 7 T cell receptor beta chains from a single sample sequenced in a study of T cell responses to AZD1222 COVID-19 vaccine. Clones were sequenced by immunoSEQ multiplex PCR, and TCRdb holds only the in-frame ones, with some missing. The sample yields about 150,000 clones, around 91% seen once. Here the sequenced sample was peripheral blood, taken on day 0 of AZD1222 vaccination. Every receptor here comes from an adult in good health.

V is TRBV5-4 and J is TRBJ1-3, with D unresolved. There are 14 residues in the CDR3. Germline V gene sequence: CDR1 SGHNT, CDR2 YYREEE (reference sequence). V was trimmed by 4 bases and J by 0 bases, leaving 8 bases between them. In DNA form, the CDR3 reads TGTGCCAGCAGCGGGAGGGACTCTGGAAACACCATATATTTT. Translation: CASSGRDSGNTIYF.

This chain uses TRBV3-1 (or the pseudogene TRBV3-2) with TRBJ2-5, with 15 nucleotides matching TRBD2. Per germline, CDR1 LGHDT and CDR2 YNNKEL (reference sequence). This CDR3 comprises 16 residues. V dropped 4 bases and J dropped 5; count of bases not matched to a gene: 5. CDR3 nucleotides: TGTGCCAGCAGCCTGGGACTAGCGGGGGGAGTGGAGACCCAGTACTTC. Translation: CASSLGLAGGVETQYF.

The genes are TRBV4-3 and TRBJ2-7; TRBD2 aligns across 13 bases. Germline lookup yields CDR1 LGHNA and CDR2 YSLEER. This CDR3 has 14 amino acids. The V gene end was trimmed by 6 bases and the J gene end by 6 bases; junction bases not matched to a gene: 5. The CDR3 spells CASRVRTSGGEQYF. As DNA, the CDR3 is TGCGCCAGCAGGGTTAGGACTAGCGGGGGCGAGCAGTACTTC.

The chain employs TRBV6-5 and TRBJ2-7; 9 nucleotides match TRBD2. The germline gives CDR1 MNHEY, CDR2 SVGAGI. V lost 7 bases and J lost 6; bases outside the gene matches: 13. The CDR3 covers 15 residues. CDR3 sequence: CASTPRASGTLEQYF. In nucleotides, the CDR3 is TGTGCCAGCACCCCTCGGGCTAGCGGGACCCTCGAGCAGTACTTC.

This chain connects TRBV4-3 to TRBJ2-4; a weak D match, TRBD2 (6 bases). There are 15 residues in the CDR3. The germline gives CDR1 LGHNA, CDR2 YSLEER. V dropped 5 bases and J dropped 3 bases, with 14 bases sitting between them. CDR3 nucleotide sequence: TGCGCCAGCAGCACCGCGGGGTTAGGCAAAAACATTCAGTACTTC. This gives the protein CASSTAGLGKNIQYF.

The chain joins TRBV7-2 to TRBJ2-7; TRBD2 matches at 10 bases. V trimming: 1 base; J trimming: 2 bases; junction bases outside the gene matches: 2. Germline CDR1 is SGHTA and CDR2 is FQGNSA. The CDR3 contains 15 residues. CDR3 protein: CASSLGSGGTYEQYF. In nucleotides, the CDR3 is TGTGCCAGCAGCTTAGGTAGCGGGGGGACCTACGAGCAGTACTTC.

J is TRBJ2-1 and V is TRBV5-8, with 11 nucleotides matching TRBD2. V trimming: 5 bases; J trimming: 6 bases; junction bases outside the gene matches: 7. The CDR3 loop spans 15 amino acids. Germline V CDR1 and CDR2: SGHTS, YDEGEE. CDR3 nucleotides: TGTGCCAGCAGTTCCGGGACTAGCGGATTCAATGAGCAGTTCTTC. Translating it yields CASSSGTSGFNEQFF. Full variable domain (missing parts from reference TRBV5-8 and TRBJ2-1): EAGVTQSPTHLIKTRGQQATLRCSPISGHTSVYWYQQALGLGLQFLLWYDEGEERNRGNFPPRFSGRQFPNYSSELNVNALELEDSALYLCASSSGTSGFNEQFFGPGTRLTVL.